This T cell receptor beta chain was identified during a study of blood T cell repertoires in COVID-19. This clone was seen repeatedly, ten times or more. This CDR3 region has 18 residues. Those enrolled, adults aged about 18 to 89 years, came from about two dozen US areas. Two negative PCRs, clearance, or symptom resolution characterized the recovered Cohort 3 donors. The method was immunoSEQ multiplex PCR; TCRdb's version includes in-frame clones alone and lacks a portion of them. The sample lists 300,000 to 350,000 clones, about 90% seen once, with roughly 0.94% in the top ten. The receptor comes from a woman in her thirties who had recovered from COVID-19. Sequences were obtained from PBMCs or T cells enriched from blood (not recorded which). The chain has TRBV21-1 and TRBJ1-2; the table assigns TRBD1, which was not confirmed against the DNA. TRBV21-1 represents a pseudogene. This CDR3 is CASSNFSRIGQGLGGYTF. The CDR3 DNA follows: TGTGCCAGCAGCAATTTCAGCCGCATTGGCCAGGGGCTAGGTGGCTACACCTTC.